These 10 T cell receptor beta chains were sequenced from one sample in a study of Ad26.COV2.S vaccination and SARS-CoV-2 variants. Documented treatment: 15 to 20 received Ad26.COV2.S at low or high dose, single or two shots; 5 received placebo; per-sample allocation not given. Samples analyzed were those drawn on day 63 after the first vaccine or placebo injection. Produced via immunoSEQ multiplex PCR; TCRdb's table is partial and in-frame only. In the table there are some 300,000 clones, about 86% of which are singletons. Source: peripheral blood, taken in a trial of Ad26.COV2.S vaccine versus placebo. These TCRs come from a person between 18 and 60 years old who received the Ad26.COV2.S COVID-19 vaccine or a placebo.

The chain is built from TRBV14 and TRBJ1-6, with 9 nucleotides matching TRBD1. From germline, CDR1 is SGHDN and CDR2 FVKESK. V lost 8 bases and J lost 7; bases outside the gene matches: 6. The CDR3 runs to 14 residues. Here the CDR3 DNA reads TGTGCCAGCGCTAACAGGGGGCCCAATTCACCCCTCCACTTT. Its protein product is CASANRGPNSPLHF.

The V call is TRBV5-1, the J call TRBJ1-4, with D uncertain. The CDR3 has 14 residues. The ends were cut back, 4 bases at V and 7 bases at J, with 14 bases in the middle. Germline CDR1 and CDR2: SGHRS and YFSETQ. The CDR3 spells CASSQGSRFEKLFF. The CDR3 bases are TGCGCCAGCAGCCAAGGGTCCCGATTTGAAAAACTGTTTTTT.

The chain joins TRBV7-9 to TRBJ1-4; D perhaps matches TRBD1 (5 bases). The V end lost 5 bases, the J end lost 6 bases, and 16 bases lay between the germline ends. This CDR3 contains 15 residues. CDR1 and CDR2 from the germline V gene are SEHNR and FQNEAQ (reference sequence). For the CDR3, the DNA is TGTGCCAGCAGCCGGAGAAACCCGGGGGATGAAAAACTGTTTTTT. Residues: CASSRRNPGDEKLFF.

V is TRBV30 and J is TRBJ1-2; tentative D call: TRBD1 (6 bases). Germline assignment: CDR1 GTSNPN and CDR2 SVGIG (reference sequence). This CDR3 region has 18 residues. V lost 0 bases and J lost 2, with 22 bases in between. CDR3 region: CAWSVRGQTGNENYGYTF. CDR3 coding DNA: TGTGCCTGGAGTGTACGGGGGCAAACAGGGAACGAGAACTATGGCTACACCTTC.

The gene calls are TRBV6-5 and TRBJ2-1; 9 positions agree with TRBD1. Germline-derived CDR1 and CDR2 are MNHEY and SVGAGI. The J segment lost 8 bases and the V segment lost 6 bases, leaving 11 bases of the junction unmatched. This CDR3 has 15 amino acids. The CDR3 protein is CASRTGTGKNDEQFF. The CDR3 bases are TGTGCCAGCAGAACAGGGACAGGGAAGAACGATGAGCAGTTCTTC.

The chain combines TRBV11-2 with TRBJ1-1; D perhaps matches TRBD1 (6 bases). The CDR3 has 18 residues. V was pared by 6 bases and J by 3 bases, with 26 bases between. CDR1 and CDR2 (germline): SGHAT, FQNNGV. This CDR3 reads CASSSLGFRGEKHTEAFF. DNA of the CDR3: TGTGCCAGCAGTTCGCTCGGGTTCAGGGGCGAGAAACACACTGAAGCTTTCTTT.

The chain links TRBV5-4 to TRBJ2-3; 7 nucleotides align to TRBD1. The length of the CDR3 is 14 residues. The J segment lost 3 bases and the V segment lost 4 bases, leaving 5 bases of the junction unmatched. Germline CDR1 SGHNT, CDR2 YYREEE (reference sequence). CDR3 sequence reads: CASSHDRETDTQYF. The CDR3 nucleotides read TGTGCCAGCAGCCACGACAGGGAAACAGATACGCAGTATTTT. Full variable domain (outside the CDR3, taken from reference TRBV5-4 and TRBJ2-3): ETGVTQSPTHLIKTRGQQVTLRCSSQSGHNTVSWYQQALGQGPQFIFQYYREEENGRGNFPPRFSGLQFPNYSSELNVNALELDDSALYLCASSHDRETDTQYFGPGTRLTVL.

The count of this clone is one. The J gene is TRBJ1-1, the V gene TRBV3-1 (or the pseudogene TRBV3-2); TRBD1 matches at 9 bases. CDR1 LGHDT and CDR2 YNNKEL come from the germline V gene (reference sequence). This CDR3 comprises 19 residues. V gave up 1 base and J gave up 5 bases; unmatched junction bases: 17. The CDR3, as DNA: TGTGCCAGCAGCCAAGGGGGACGAAAACCGGGACAGGGTCGAACTGAAGCTTTCTTT. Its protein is CASSQGGRKPGQGRTEAFF.

CDR3 loop: CASSVSPGANYGYTF. CDR3 DNA sequence: TGTGCCAGCAGCGTGAGCCCAGGAGCTAACTATGGCTACACCTTC. The J gene is TRBJ1-2, the V gene TRBV9, with D unclear. Germline V gene lookup returns CDR1 SGDLS and CDR2 YYNGEE. V lost 2 bases and J 0 bases, leaving 11 bases between the germline ends. The CDR3 totals 15 residues. The full variable domain, completed using reference TRBV9 and TRBJ1-2, is DSGVTQTPKHLITATGQRVTLRCSPRSGDLSVYWYQQSLDQGLQFLIQYYNGEERAKGNILERFSAQQFPDLHSELNLSSLELGDSALYFCASSVSPGANYGYTFGSGTRLTVV.

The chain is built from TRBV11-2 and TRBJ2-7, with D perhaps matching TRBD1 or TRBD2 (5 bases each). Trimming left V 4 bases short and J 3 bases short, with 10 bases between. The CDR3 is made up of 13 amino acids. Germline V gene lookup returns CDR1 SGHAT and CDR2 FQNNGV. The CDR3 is CASSSGRNYEQYF. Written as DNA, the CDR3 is TGTGCCAGCAGCTCGGGACGTAACTACGAGCAGTACTTC.